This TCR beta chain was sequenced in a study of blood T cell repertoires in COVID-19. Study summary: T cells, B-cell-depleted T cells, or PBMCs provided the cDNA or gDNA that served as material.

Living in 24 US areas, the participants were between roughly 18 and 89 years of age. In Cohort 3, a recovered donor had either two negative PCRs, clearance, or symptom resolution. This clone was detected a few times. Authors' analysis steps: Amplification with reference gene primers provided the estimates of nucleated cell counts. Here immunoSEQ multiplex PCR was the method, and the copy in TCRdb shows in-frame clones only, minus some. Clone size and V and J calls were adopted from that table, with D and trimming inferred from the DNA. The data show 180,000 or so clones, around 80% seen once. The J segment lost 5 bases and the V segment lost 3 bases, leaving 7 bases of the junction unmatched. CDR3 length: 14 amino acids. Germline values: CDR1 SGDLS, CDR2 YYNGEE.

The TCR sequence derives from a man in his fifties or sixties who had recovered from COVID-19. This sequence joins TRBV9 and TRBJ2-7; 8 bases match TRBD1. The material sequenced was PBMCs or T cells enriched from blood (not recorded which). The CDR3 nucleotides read TGTGCCAGCAGCGGAAGACAGGGGACCAACGAGCAGTACTTC. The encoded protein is CASSGRQGTNEQYF.